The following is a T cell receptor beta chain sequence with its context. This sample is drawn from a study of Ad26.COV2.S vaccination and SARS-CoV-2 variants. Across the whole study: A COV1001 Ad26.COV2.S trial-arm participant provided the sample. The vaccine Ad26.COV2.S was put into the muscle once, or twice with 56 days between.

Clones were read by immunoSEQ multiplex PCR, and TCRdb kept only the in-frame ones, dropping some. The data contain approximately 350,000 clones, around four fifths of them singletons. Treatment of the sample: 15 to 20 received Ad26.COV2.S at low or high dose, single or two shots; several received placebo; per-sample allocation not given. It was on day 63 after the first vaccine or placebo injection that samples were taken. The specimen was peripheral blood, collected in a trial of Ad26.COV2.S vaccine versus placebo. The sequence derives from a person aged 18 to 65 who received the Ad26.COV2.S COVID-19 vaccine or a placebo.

This CDR3 reads CASSLVVMANTEAFF. DNA of the CDR3: TGTGCCAGCAGCTTAGTTGTTATGGCTAACACTGAAGCTTTCTTT. The chain employs TRBV11-3 and TRBJ1-1; D unresolved. CDR1 SGHNT and CDR2 YENEEA come from the germline V gene. Trimming took 1 base from V and 2 from J, leaving 11 bases between them. The CDR3 has 15 residues.